Each of the 16 T cell receptor beta chains below was sequenced from the same sample in a study of PD-L1 blockade in urothelial cancer. Assay: immunoSEQ multiplex PCR; the TCRdb copy retains only in-frame clones and omits some. Of 30,000 or so clones in the sample, approximately 82% were seen once. The starting material was PBMCs, obtained around atezolizumab (anti-PD-L1) treatment. These receptors were taken from a man aged 55 to 70 with urothelial cancer.

V usage is TRBV5-6 and J usage is TRBJ2-3; 9 bases map to TRBD2. Germline V lookup: CDR1 SGHDT, CDR2 YYEEEE. J gave up 1 base and V 4 bases, and 4 bases lay outside the gene matches. This CDR3 comprises 15 residues. As DNA, the CDR3 is TGTGCCAGCAGCCTGGGCGGGAGGGGCACAGATACGCAGTATTTT. Its translation is CASSLGGRGTDTQYF.

J is TRBJ2-4 and V is TRBV5-4; tentatively, D is TRBD2 (6 bases). The V end was cut by 1 base, the J end by 3 bases, with 11 bases between. Germline V gene data show CDR1 as SGHNT and CDR2 as YYREEE (reference sequence). The CDR3 has 15 amino acids. For the CDR3, the DNA is TGTGCCAGCAGCTTGCCGGGAGCCGTCAAAAACATTCAGTACTTC. Its protein is CASSLPGAVKNIQYF. The variable domain in full, completed from reference TRBV5-4 and TRBJ2-4, reads ETGVTQSPTHLIKTRGQQVTLRCSSQSGHNTVSWYQQALGQGPQFIFQYYREEENGRGNFPPRFSGLQFPNYSSELNVNALELDDSALYLCASSLPGAVKNIQYFGAGTRLSVL.

This rearrangement joins TRBV7-8 to TRBJ1-2; 7 nucleotides match TRBD1. Germline V gives CDR1 SGHVS, CDR2 FQNEAQ. The CDR3 has 14 residues. After removal of 8 bases from V and 2 bases from J, the junction contained 8 bases not matched to a gene. In nucleotides, the CDR3 is TGTGCCAGCCTCGGGGGGGGACAGAACTATGGCTACACCTTC. Protein product: CASLGGGQNYGYTF.

V usage is TRBV27 and J usage is TRBJ2-7, with D possibly TRBD1 on 5 matching bases. CDR3 length equals 16 residues. V dropped 4 bases and J dropped 4 bases, with 20 bases sitting between them. Germline V gene lookup returns CDR1 MNHEY and CDR2 SMNVEV (reference sequence). CDR3 nucleotide sequence: TGTGCCAGCAGTTGGACCGGAGAGTTGGGGCCTTACGAGCAGTACTTC. Its translation is CASSWTGELGPYEQYF.

The chain links TRBV5-1 to TRBJ1-5, with D possibly being TRBD1 (5 bases). The CDR3 consists of 14 residues. The V gene lost 0 bases and the J gene lost 4 bases, with 8 bases spanning the gap. The V gene's germline CDR1 is SGHRS and CDR2 YFSETQ. CDR3 sequence reads: CASSLGTGNQPQHF. CDR3 DNA: TGCGCCAGCAGCTTGGGAACAGGAAATCAGCCCCAGCATTTT.

The J gene is TRBJ1-1, the V gene TRBV25-1, with D uncertain. Trimming removed 7 bases at V and 8 bases at J, with 14 bases between. The CDR3 covers 12 residues. From germline, CDR1 is MGHDK and CDR2 SYGVNS. The DNA of the CDR3 is TGTGCCAGCAACTCTTTGGGGAGAGAAGCTTTCTTT. Its translation: CASNSLGREAFF.

The count of this clone is one. The chain is built from TRBV15 and TRBJ1-2; 8 nucleotides align to TRBD1. CDR3 length: 14 residues. Trimming cost V 1 base and J 4 bases; bases outside gene matches: 2. Germline-derived CDR1 and CDR2 are LNHNV and YYDKDF (reference sequence). CDR3 sequence: CATSRATGGYGYTF. The CDR3 bases are TGTGCCACCAGCAGAGCTACAGGGGGCTATGGCTACACCTTC.

This clone was counted once. The chain recombines TRBV2 with TRBJ2-5; 10 bases match TRBD1. This CDR3 is 12 amino acids long. V shed 6 bases and J 5 bases; nucleotides not matched to a gene: 0. Germline CDR1 reads SNHLY; CDR2 reads FYNNEI. CDR3 bases: TGTGCCAGCAGGGACAGGGGGGAGACCCAGTACTTC. This codes for CASRDRGETQYF.

V is TRBV5-1 and J is TRBJ2-5; TRBD2 matches 10 bases. This CDR3 is built from 15 residues. Per the germline V gene, CDR1 is SGHRS and CDR2 is YFSETQ. Germline trimming cut 3 bases from V and 5 bases from J; bases unmatched to any gene: 7. The CDR3 bases are TGCGCCAGCAGCTCGAGGACTAGCGGCCCTGAGACCCAGTACTTC. The encoded protein is CASSSRTSGPETQYF.

This clone was found once. This CDR3 is missing its conserved last phenylalanine or tryptophan, likely due to a read error. The V and J genes are TRBV29-1 and TRBJ1-2, with D possibly matching TRBD1 (6 bases). Germline CDR1 reads SQVTM; CDR2 reads ANQGSEA. Trimming stripped 3 bases from V and 1 base from J, with 18 bases between. The CDR3 sequence is 16 residues long. The CDR3 protein is CSVDYLTGKINYGYTL. CDR3 bases: TGCAGCGTTGACTACCTCACAGGGAAAATTAACTATGGCTACACCCTC.

The chain recombines TRBV5-1 with TRBJ2-7; TRBD1 aligns across 12 bases. Germline CDR1 is SGHRS and CDR2 is YFSETQ. The CDR3 length is 15 residues. V was pared by 0 bases and J by 6 bases, with 4 bases of the junction left unmatched. CDR3 nucleotides: TGCGCCAGCAGCTTGGCCGGGACAGGGGGCTTCGAGCAGTACTTC. This encodes CASSLAGTGGFEQYF.

V usage is TRBV5-1 and J usage is TRBJ2-3; TRBD2 aligns across 13 bases. CDR1 is SGHRS, CDR2 YFSETQ, per germline. V shed 3 bases and J 2 bases; nucleotides not matched to a gene: 6. This CDR3 comprises 17 residues. The CDR3 loop reads CASSWGLAGLSTDTQYF. As DNA, the CDR3 is TGCGCCAGCAGCTGGGGACTAGCGGGACTATCCACAGATACGCAGTATTTT.

The V and J genes are TRBV10-3 and TRBJ2-1; 11 bases match TRBD2. V trimming: 4 bases; J trimming: 8 bases; junction bases outside the gene matches: 10. Germline assignment: CDR1 ENHRY and CDR2 SYGVKD. The CDR3 extends over 16 amino acids. The CDR3 nucleotides read TGTGCCATCAGTGGGATTAGCGGGAGGGCCGAGCATGAGCAGTTCTTC. Its translation: CAISGISGRAEHEQFF.

V gene TRBV6-4 combines with J gene TRBJ1-1, with 8 bases fitting TRBD1. Germline loops: CDR1 MRHNA, CDR2 SNTAGT. The CDR3 is 13 amino acids. The V gene end was trimmed by 6 bases and the J gene end by 3 bases; junction bases not matched to a gene: 3. In nucleotides, the CDR3 is TGTGCCAGCAGGAAGGACAGGGACACTGAAGCTTTCTTT. Translating it yields CASRKDRDTEAFF.

The CDR3 DNA is TGTGCCAGCAGCCCGGTGGGGCCTTACGAGCAGTACTTC. This encodes CASSPVGPYEQYF. V and J are TRBV5-6 and TRBJ2-7; a weak D match, TRBD1 (5 bases). V was trimmed by 4 bases and J by 4 bases, leaving 12 bases between them. Germline CDR1 is SGHDT and CDR2 is YYEEEE. The CDR3 length is 13 residues.

J is TRBJ2-7 and V is TRBV13; a possible D gene is TRBD1 (6 bases). V lost 0 bases, J lost 1 base, and 7 bases lay in between. This CDR3 has 14 residues. Germline-derived CDR1 and CDR2 are PRHDT and FYEKMQ (reference sequence). The CDR3 nucleotides are TGTGCCAGCAGCTTAGGCAGGGGTTCCTACGAGCAGTACTTC. This codes for CASSLGRGSYEQYF.